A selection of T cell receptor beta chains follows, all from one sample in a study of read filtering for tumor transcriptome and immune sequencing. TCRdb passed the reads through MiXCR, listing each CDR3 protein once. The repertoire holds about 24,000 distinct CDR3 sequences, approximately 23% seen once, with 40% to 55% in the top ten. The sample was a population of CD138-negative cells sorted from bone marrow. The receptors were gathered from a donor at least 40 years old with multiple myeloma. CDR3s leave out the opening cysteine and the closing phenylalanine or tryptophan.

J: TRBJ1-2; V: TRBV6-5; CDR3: ATQKGTNYGYT
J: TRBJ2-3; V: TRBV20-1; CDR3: SATKGGVDTQY
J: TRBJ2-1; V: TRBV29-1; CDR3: SVGEGNNEQF
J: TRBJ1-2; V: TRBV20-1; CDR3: SARVPGGGYT
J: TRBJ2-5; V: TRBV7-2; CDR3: ASSSGRTGGETQY
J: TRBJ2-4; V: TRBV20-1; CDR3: SAFPTRAILAKNIQY
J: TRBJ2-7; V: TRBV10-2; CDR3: ASGGATGRYEQY
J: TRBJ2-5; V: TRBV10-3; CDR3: AISGAEVTETQY
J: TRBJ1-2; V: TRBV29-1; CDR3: SGGQGDYGYT
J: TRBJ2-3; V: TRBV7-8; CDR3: ASSEDRGPTDTQY
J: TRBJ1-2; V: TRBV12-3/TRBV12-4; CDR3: ASSWAGAYGYT
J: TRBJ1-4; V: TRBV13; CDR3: ASSLDEKLF
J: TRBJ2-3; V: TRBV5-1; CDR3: ASSPTGSGDTQY
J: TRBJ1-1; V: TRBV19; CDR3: ASNTPGHGRAEAF
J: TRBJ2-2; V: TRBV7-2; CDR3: ASSLLAGATGELF
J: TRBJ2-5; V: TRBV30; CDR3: AWSAGGPETQY
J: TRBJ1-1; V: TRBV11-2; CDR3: ASSLDPTRQGRGPEAF
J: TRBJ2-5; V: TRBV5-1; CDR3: ASKGAGGLETQY
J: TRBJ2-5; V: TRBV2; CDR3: ASSGDLLGYEETQY
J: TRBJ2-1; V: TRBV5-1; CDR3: ASRQYGLAGGSYNEQF
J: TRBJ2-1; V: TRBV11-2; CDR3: ASSFSSGLGGPIRNEQF
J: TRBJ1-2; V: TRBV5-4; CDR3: ASSRGQGPYGYT
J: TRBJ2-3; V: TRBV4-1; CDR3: ASSQVGTGPTDTQY
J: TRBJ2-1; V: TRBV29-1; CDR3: SVEDVAGGPYNEQF
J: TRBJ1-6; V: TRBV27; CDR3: ASSLSPGAVSPLH
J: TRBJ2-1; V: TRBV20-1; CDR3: SVGGLQGDEQL
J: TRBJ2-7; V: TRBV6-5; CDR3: ASSAGPPFAEQY
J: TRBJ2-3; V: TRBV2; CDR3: ASSSQRGRQY
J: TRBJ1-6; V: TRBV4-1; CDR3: ASSQEIGIHNSPLH
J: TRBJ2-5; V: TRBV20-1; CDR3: SARVALGGANRQQETQY
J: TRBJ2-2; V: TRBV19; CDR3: ASKGSVGQGNTGELF
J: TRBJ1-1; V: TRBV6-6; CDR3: ASSYPGGLNTETF
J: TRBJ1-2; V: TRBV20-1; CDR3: SARDTGSYGYT
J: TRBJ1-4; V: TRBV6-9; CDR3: ASSYSIRSAANEKLF
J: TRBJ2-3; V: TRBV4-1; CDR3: ASSLPGRTFSEDTQY
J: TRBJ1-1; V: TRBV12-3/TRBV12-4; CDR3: ASSFLTAEAF
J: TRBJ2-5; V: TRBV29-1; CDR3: SAIPRGLRETQY
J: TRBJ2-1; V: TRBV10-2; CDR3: ASRPQTSGGYNEQF
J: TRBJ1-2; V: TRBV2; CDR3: ASHRGHGYT
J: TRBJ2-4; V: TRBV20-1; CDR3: SARKSGGESGAKNIQY
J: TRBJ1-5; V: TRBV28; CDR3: ASSLFERRNQPQH
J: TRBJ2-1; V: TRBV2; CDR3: ASRGTGEGNEQF
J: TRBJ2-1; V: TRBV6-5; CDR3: ASRTQLNEQF
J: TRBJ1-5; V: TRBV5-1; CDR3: ASSQDGQPQH
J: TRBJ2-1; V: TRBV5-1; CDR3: ASNLAASSYNEQF
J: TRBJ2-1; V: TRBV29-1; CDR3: SVGAVYNGQF
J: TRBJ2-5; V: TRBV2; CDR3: ASQTITDPETQY
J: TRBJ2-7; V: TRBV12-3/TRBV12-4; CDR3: ASSLTSGGEQY
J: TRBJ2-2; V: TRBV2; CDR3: ASRDQGTGELF
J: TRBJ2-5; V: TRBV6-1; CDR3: ASSEELAGGEKETQY